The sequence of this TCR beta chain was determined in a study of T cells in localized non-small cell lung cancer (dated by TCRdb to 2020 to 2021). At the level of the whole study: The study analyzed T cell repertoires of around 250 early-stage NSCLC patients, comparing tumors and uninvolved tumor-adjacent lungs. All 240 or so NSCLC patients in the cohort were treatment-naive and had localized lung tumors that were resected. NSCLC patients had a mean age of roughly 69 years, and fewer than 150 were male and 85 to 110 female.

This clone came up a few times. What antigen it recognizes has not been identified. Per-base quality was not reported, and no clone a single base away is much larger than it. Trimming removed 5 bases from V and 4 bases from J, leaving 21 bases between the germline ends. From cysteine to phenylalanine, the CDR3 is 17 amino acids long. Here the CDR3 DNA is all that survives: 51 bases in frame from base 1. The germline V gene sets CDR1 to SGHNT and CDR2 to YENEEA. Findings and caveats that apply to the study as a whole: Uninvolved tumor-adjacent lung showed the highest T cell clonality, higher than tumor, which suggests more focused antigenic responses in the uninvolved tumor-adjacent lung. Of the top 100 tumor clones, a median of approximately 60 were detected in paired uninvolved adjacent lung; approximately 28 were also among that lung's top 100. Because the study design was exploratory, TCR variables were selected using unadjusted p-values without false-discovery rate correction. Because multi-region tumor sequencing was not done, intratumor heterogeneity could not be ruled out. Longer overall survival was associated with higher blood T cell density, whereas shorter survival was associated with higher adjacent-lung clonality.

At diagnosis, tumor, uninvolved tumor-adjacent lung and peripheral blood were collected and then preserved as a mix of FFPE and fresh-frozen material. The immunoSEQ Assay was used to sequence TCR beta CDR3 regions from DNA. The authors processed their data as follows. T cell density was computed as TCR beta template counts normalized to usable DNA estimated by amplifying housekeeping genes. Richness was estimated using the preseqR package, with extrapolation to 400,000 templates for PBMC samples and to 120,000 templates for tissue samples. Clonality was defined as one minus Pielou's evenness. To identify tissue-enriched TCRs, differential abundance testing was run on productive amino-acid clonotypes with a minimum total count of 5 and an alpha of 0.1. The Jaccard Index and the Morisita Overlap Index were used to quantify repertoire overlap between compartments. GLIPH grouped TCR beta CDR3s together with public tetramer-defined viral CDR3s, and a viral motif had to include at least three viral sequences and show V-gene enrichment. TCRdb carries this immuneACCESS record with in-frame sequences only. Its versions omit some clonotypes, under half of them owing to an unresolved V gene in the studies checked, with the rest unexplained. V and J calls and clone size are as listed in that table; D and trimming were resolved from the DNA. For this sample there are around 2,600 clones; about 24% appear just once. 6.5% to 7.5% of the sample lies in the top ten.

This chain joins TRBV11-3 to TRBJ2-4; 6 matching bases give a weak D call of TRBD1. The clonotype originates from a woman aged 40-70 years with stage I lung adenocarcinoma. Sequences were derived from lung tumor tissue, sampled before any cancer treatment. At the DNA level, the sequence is TGTGCCAGCAGCCTCGAGAGGGACAAGGGCGTTAAAAACATTCAGTACTTC. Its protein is CASSLERDKGVKNIQYF.